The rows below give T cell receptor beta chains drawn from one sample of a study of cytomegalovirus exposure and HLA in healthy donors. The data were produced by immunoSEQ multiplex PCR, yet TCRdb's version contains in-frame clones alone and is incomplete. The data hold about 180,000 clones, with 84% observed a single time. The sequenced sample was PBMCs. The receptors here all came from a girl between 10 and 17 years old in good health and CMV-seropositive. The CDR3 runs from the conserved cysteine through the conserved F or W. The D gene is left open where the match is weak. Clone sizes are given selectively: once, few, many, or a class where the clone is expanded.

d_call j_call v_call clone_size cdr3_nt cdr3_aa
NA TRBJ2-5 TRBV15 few TGTGCCACCAGCAGCAATAACAGGAAAACCCTACAAGAGACCCAGTACTTC CATSSNNRKTLQETQYF
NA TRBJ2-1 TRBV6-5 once TGTGCCAGCAGCCCCCAGGACATCTACAATGAGCAGTTCTTC CASSPQDIYNEQFF
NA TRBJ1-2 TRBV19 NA TGTGCCACGGAGGTTAACTATGGCTACACCTTC CATEVNYGYTF
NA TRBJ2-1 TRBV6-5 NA TGTGCCAGCAGTTACGGCGGGTCCGCCTACAATGAGCAGTTCTTC CASSYGGSAYNEQFF
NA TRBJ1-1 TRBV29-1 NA TGCAGCGTTGGGGGGGGAGAAGCTTTCTTT CSVGGGEAFF
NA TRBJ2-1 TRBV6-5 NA TGTGCCAGCAGTTACAGGGGGTCTTTTAATGAGCAGTTCTTC CASSYRGSFNEQFF
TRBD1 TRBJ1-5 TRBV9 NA TGTGCCAGCAGCCTCAGGGGGAATCAGCCCCAGCATTTT CASSLRGNQPQHF
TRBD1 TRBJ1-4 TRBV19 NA TGTGCCAGTAGTCCCAGGGGGCGCGATGAAAAACTGTTTTTT CASSPRGRDEKLFF
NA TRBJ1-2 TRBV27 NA TGTGCCAGCAGTTCAGGCAACTATGGCTACACCTTC CASSSGNYGYTF
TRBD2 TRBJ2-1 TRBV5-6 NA TGTGCCAGCATCAATGAACAGAAGCGGGGGGGCAGGGAGCAGTTCTTC CASINEQKRGGREQFF
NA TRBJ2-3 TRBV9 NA TGTGCCAGCAGCGTCGACATTGCGGGGATCGCAGATACGCAGTATTTT CASSVDIAGIADTQYF
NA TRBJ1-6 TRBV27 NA TGTGCCAGCAGTTTGTCCGGAGAACTGAGCTCCTATAATTCACCCCTCCACTTT CASSLSGELSSYNSPLHF
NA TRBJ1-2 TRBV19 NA TGTGCCAGTGTGGACAGTAATTATGGCTACACCTTC CASVDSNYGYTF
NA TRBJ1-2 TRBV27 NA TGTGCCAGCAGTTCCGGGTCGACAGTTTATGGCTACACCTTC CASSSGSTVYGYTF
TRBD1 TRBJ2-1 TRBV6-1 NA TGTGCCAGCAGTTATCAGGACAGGGTGGTTAAGTTCTTC CASSYQDRVVKFF
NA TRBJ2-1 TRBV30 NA TGTGCCTGGAACAGGGGGGGATACAATGAGCAGTTCTTC CAWNRGGYNEQFF
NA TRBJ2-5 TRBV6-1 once TGTGCCAGCAGTGAGGGGGGGCGGACGTACCAAGAGACCCAGTACTTC CASSEGGRTYQETQYF
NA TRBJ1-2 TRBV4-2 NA TGTGCCAGCAGCCAAGTAGCTGCTAACTATGGCTACACCTTC CASSQVAANYGYTF
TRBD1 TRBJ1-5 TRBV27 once TGTGCCAGCAGTCCTAAGGGACAGGGGGCCTTGGGCAATCAGCCCCAGCATTTT CASSPKGQGALGNQPQHF
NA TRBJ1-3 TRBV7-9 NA TGTGCCAGCAGCTCCCGGTTGGGACAAGGTGGAAACACCATATATTTT CASSSRLGQGGNTIYF
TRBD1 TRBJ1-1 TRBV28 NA TGTGCCAGCAGCCAACCGGGACAGTTGAACACTGAAGCTTTCTTT CASSQPGQLNTEAFF
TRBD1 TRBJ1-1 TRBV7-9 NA TGTGCCAGCAGCTATAGGTTGGGGACAGGGGAGAACACTGAAGCTTTCTTT CASSYRLGTGENTEAFF
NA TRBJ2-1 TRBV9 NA TGTGCCAGCAGCGGGGGAGGATGGCGCGATGAGCAGTTCTTC CASSGGGWRDEQFF
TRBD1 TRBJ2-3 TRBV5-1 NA TGCGCCAGCAGCTTGACAGGGGTTGCAGATACGCAGTATTTT CASSLTGVADTQYF
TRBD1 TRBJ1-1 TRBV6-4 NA TGTGCCAGCAAGCACCGGGACAGCTCCAACACTGAAGCTTTCTTT CASKHRDSSNTEAFF
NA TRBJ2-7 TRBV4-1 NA TGCGCCAGCAGCCAAGTGTCAGGTCTTAACGAGCAGTACTTC CASSQVSGLNEQYF
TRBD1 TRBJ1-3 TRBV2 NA TGTGCCAGCAGATACGGGACAGGGAAAGGAAACACCATATATTTT CASRYGTGKGNTIYF
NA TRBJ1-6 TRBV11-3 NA TGTGCCAGCAGCTTAGATCTCCCAGATTCACCCCTCCACTTT CASSLDLPDSPLHF
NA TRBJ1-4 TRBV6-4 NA TGTGCCAGCAGCAAAACTGGGGGGGAAAAACTGTTTTTT CASSKTGGEKLFF
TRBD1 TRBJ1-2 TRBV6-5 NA TGTGCCAGCAGTCCCGACAGGGGGTTAGGCTACACCTTC CASSPDRGLGYTF
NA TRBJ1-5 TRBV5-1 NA TGCGCCAGATCTACAGGACTAGTAAGTAATCAGCCCCAGCATTTT CARSTGLVSNQPQHF
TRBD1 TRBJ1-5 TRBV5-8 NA TGTGCCAGCAGCTTCGGGACAGGGTTATATCAGCCCCAGCATTTT CASSFGTGLYQPQHF
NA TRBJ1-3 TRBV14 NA TGTGCCAGCAGCCAAGACCTAAGAAACACCATATATTTT CASSQDLRNTIYF
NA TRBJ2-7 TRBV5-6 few TGTGCCAGCAGCTGGCAGAACGAGCAGTACTTC CASSWQNEQYF
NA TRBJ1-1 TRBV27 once TGTGCCAGCAAAATCATGGGTACAGGGAACACTGAAGCTTTCTTT CASKIMGTGNTEAFF
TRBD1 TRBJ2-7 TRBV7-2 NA TGTGCCAGCAGCTTAACAGGGGACTACGAGCAGTACTTC CASSLTGDYEQYF
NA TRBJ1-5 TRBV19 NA TGTGCCAGTAGTGACACAGGGAAGGGCAATCAGCCCCAGCATTTT CASSDTGKGNQPQHF
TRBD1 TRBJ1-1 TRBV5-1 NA TGCGCCAGCAGCAGTACTACAGGGGGCGCCGCTGAAGCTTTCTTT CASSSTTGGAAEAFF
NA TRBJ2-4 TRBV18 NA TGTGCCAGCTCACCCCTAGCCAAAAACATTCAGTACTTC CASSPLAKNIQYF
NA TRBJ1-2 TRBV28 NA TGTGCCAGCAGTTTGGATCAGGGAAGCCGATTCAGCGCAGGTGGCTACACCTTC CASSLDQGSRFSAGGYTF
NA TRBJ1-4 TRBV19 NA TGTGCCAGTAGTATGGCGGGGGGCGGTGAAAAACTGTTTTTT CASSMAGGGEKLFF
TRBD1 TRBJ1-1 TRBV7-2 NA TGTGCCAGCAGCCCAATCGGGACAGGGGACCCTGAAGCTTTCTTT CASSPIGTGDPEAFF